Each of the 14 T cell receptor beta chains below was sequenced from the same sample in a study of T cells in Graves' hyperthyroidism and ophthalmopathy. Amplification of TCR beta CDR3 regions was performed using RNA transcripts as template. A first-round RT-PCR of the TCR CDR3 used the HTBI primer set. TCRdb called the multiplex PCR reads again in MiXCR, with one record for every CDR3 protein. The sample comprises some 690,000 distinct CDR3 sequences, roughly 17% of which are singletons, and around 15% rests with the top ten. The sequenced sample was blood. Receptors originate from a man aged 50-60 years with Graves' hyperthyroidism.

This clonotype was counted only a few times. The chain uses TRBV7-3 and TRBJ2-6; either TRBD1 or TRBD2 may supply D (6 bases each). Trimming cost V 2 bases and J 0 bases, with 17 bases left between them. Per the germline V gene, CDR1 is SGHTA and CDR2 is FQGTGA. The CDR3 totals 19 residues. CDR3 in amino acids: CASSLGGTGGLSGANVLTF. The CDR3 DNA is TGTGCCAGCAGCTTAGGGGGGACTGGGGGGCTCTCTGGGGCCAACGTCCTGACTTTC.

This clonotype was counted a few times. The chain combines TRBV9 with TRBJ1-2, with TRBD1 as a possible D gene (5 bases). CDR3 length: 14 residues. Germline CDR1 is SGDLS and CDR2 is YYNGEE. The V and J ends lost 3 bases and 5 bases respectively, with 14 bases between them. DNA of the CDR3: TGTGCCAGCAGCGCAAAGTGGGGGGATTATGGCTACACCTTC. It specifies CASSAKWGDYGYTF.

A word on this clonotype: This could be a read error, since a much larger clone is one nucleotide away. The CDR3 DNA sequence: TGTGCCAGCAGTTACGTCCCGACGAGTGAAAAACTGTTTTTT. Its protein product is CASSYVPTSEKLFF. This sequence joins TRBV6-9 and TRBJ1-4; D unresolved. The germline V gene encodes CDR1 MNHGY and CDR2 SVAAGI. The V gene lost 3 bases and the J gene lost 7 bases, with 12 bases spanning the gap. CDR3 length equals 14 residues.

The chain carries TRBV11-2 and TRBJ2-7; TRBD1 might be the D (5 bases). V gave up 5 bases and J gave up 5 bases, with 19 bases separating them. CDR1 and CDR2 (germline): SGHAT, FQNNGV. This CDR3 is built from 15 residues. CDR3 bases: TGTGCCAGCAGCCGCCTGCGACAGCCCTATAACGAGCAGTACTTC. Its translation: CASSRLRQPYNEQYF.

This clonotype was counted once. J is TRBJ2-2 and V is TRBV5-1; 11 bases line up with TRBD1. Per germline, CDR1 SGHRS and CDR2 YFSETQ. Trimming at V came to 6 bases and at J to 1 base, leaving 11 bases not matched to a gene. The CDR3 is 18 residues long. The CDR3 protein is CASTLTRTGGRNTGELFF. CDR3 DNA sequence: TGCGCCAGCACCCTTACTAGGACAGGGGGCAGGAACACCGGGGAGCTGTTTTTT.

This chain connects TRBV28 to TRBJ1-5; 9 positions match TRBD1. The germline V gene encodes CDR1 MDHEN and CDR2 SYDVKM. The CDR3 is 16 amino acids. Trimming at V came to 2 bases and at J to 6 bases, leaving 8 bases not matched to a gene. CDR3 coding DNA: TGTGCCAGCAGTTTAATAAACAGGGGGCGTCGTCAGCCCCAGCATTTT. Protein: CASSLINRGRRQPQHF.

This clonotype was detected many times. The chain carries TRBV28 and TRBJ1-5; TRBD1 agrees at 7 bases. Germline assignment: CDR1 MDHEN and CDR2 SYDVKM. Unmatched junction bases numbered 5, after V lost 6 bases and J lost 0 bases. This CDR3 comprises 15 residues. In nucleotides, the CDR3 is TGTGCCAGCAGCCATAGGACAGGTAGCAATCAGCCCCAGCATTTT. This encodes CASSHRTGSNQPQHF.

This clonotype was seen repeatedly, ten times or more. The gene calls are TRBV20-1 and TRBJ2-2; no definite D call. CDR3 length: 13 residues. V lost 3 bases, J lost 7 bases, and 12 bases lay in between. Germline CDR1 and CDR2: DFQATT and SNEGSKA (reference sequence). The CDR3 DNA is TGCAGTGCTAGTTTGTTGGCGGTCGGGGAGCTGTTTTTT. Residues: CSASLLAVGELFF.

Notes on this clonotype: This may be a read error: a much more frequent sequence differs by one nucleotide. The CDR3 sequence: CASSFGLSGPVGETQYF. CDR3 in DNA: TGTGCCAGCAGTTTTGGGCTTTCTGGGCCAGTCGGGGAGACCCAGTACTTC. V and J are TRBV28 and TRBJ2-5; D ambiguous. Germline V gene data show CDR1 as MDHEN and CDR2 as SYDVKM. Trimming shortened V by 3 bases and J by 5 bases, and 22 bases separated the two germline ends. This CDR3 comprises 17 residues.

Many counts were recorded for this clonotype. The chain employs TRBV2 and TRBJ2-3; 8 bases are a match to TRBD2. In germline, CDR1 is SNHLY, CDR2 FYNNEI. The CDR3 extends over 16 amino acids. Losses at the gene ends were 5 bases for V and 6 bases for J; bases not matched to a gene: 13. The CDR3 sequence: CASSPHSSGSIDTQYF. Written as DNA, the CDR3 is TGTGCCAGCAGTCCTCACTCAAGCGGGAGTATCGATACGCAGTATTTT.

Ten or more counts support this clonotype. The V and J genes are TRBV6-1 and TRBJ2-2; 10 bases map to TRBD1. V shed 8 bases and J 6 bases; nucleotides not matched to a gene: 9. The CDR3 sequence is 15 residues long. Per germline, CDR1 MNHNS and CDR2 SASEGT. CDR3 in amino acids: CASLTTGGFAGELFF. CDR3 in DNA: TGTGCCAGCCTTACGACAGGGGGCTTTGCCGGGGAGCTGTTTTTT.

This chain links TRBV4-1 with TRBJ2-7; D remains ambiguous. The CDR3 runs 12 residues. The V end lost 6 bases, the J end lost 6 bases, and 12 bases lay between the germline ends. Looked up from germline, CDR1 is MGHRA and CDR2 is YSYEKL. In DNA, the CDR3 is TGCGCCAGCAGTCTTCTCCAAGGCGAGCAGTACTTC. Its protein is CASSLLQGEQYF.

This clonotype was seen a handful of times. The chain uses TRBV3-1 and TRBJ2-1; TRBD2 agrees at 11 bases. The junction had 11 bases not matched to a gene; V was cut back by 0 bases and J by 7 bases. CDR1 is LGHDT, CDR2 YNNKEL, per germline (reference sequence). The CDR3 has 18 residues. The DNA for the CDR3 is TGTGCCAGCAGCCAAGATCTGTTTAGGACTAGCGGGTGGAATGAGCAGTTCTTC. It specifies CASSQDLFRTSGWNEQFF.

CDR3 in DNA: TGCGCCAGCAGCATACAGGGCCCTTCCTACAATGAGCAGTTCTTC. Amino acid sequence: CASSIQGPSYNEQFF. V and J are TRBV5-1 and TRBJ2-1, with D perhaps TRBD1 (6 bases). Germline V gene data show CDR1 as SGHRS and CDR2 as YFSETQ. V was clipped by 4 bases and J by 1 base, with 12 bases between them. This CDR3 is built from 15 residues.